The 23 T cell receptor beta chains below were found in one sample sequenced in a study of sequential checkpoint blockade in melanoma. Only in-frame clones appear in the TCRdb table, and some are missing; sequencing was by immunoSEQ multiplex PCR. The sample holds about 7,000 clones, 28% seen once. Treatment here: randomized to nivolumab then ipilimumab (arm A) or the reverse (arm B). The sequences come from tumor tissue (inferred from file names), collected from a patient given nivolumab and ipilimumab in sequence. These receptors came from a human donor with melanoma.

The rearrangement uses TRBV19 and TRBJ1-2; 9 bases agree with TRBD1. The CDR3 has 15 amino acids. Losses at the gene ends were 5 bases for V and 7 bases for J; bases not matched to a gene: 11. CDR1 LNHDA and CDR2 SQIVND come from the germline V gene (reference sequence). CDR3 in amino acids: CASSRTGVAPSGYTF. The CDR3 nucleotides read TGTGCCAGTAGTCGGACAGGGGTAGCCCCCAGTGGCTACACCTTC.

This clone was observed a few times. The V call is TRBV2, the J call TRBJ2-7; D gene uncertain. The germline V gene has CDR1 SNHLY and CDR2 FYNNEI. V shed 6 bases and J shed 5 bases, with 14 bases lying between them. The length of the CDR3 is 13 residues. The CDR3, as DNA: TGTGCCAGCAGCCCGGGCAGCGTCGACGAGCAGTACTTC. This encodes CASSPGSVDEQYF.

This chain connects TRBV9 to TRBJ2-1, with 12 bases identical to TRBD2. Germline V gene lookup returns CDR1 SGDLS and CDR2 YYNGEE. CDR3 length equals 17 residues. V was clipped by 3 bases and J by 14 bases; unmatched bases: 18. The CDR3 reads CASSANAKRPSGRDEFF. CDR3 bases: TGTGCCAGCAGCGCCAATGCCAAACGTCCTAGCGGGAGGGATGAGTTCTTC. The variable domain in full, completed from reference TRBV9 and TRBJ2-1, reads DSGVTQTPKHLITATGQRVTLRCSPRSGDLSVYWYQQSLDQGLQFLIQYYNGEERAKGNILERFSAQQFPDLHSELNLSSLELGDSALYFCASSANAKRPSGRDEFFGPGTRLTVL.

The chain couples TRBV6-8 to TRBJ1-1; D is unclear. Trimming took off 0 bases at V and 0 bases at J, with 8 bases between the two ends. CDR3 length: 15 residues. Germline CDR1 MNHGY, CDR2 SAAAGT. The CDR3 DNA follows: TGTGCCAGCAGTTACTCGATTGACATGAACACTGAAGCTTTCTTT. This gives the protein CASSYSIDMNTEAFF.

This clone has a handful of counts. The V and J genes are TRBV6-8 and TRBJ2-1; the D is unclear. Germline CDR1 MNHGY, CDR2 SAAAGT. The CDR3 is made up of 13 amino acids. The V end lost 0 bases, the J end lost 5 bases, and 5 bases lay between the germline ends. The DNA for the CDR3 is TGTGCCAGCAGTTACTCAAAAGACAATGAGCAGTTCTTC. Its translation is CASSYSKDNEQFF.

This clone was observed a handful of times. The gene calls are TRBV15 and TRBJ2-7; D is possibly TRBD1 (5 bases). Per germline, CDR1 LNHNV and CDR2 YYDKDF (reference sequence). V lost 2 bases and J 3 bases, leaving 11 bases between the germline ends. The CDR3 is 14 amino acids. The CDR3 loop is CATSRLTQGYEQYF. CDR3 nucleotide sequence: TGTGCCACCAGCAGACTAACTCAGGGCTACGAGCAGTACTTC.

The V and J genes are TRBV29-1 and TRBJ2-7; possible D gene TRBD2, 5 bases. The CDR3 loop spans 12 amino acids. Trimming took 4 bases from V and 3 from J, leaving 10 bases between them. Germline CDR1 reads SQVTM; CDR2 reads ANQGSEA. This CDR3 is CSVVPGDYEQYF. In DNA, the CDR3 is TGCAGCGTTGTCCCCGGGGACTACGAGCAGTACTTC.

This clone was counted ten times or more. The J gene is TRBJ1-5, the V gene TRBV11-3, with 9 bases fitting TRBD1. This CDR3 region has 14 residues. The V and J ends lost 5 bases and 5 bases, in that order; junction bases with no gene match: 4. Germline CDR1 is SGHNT and CDR2 is YENEEA. The DNA for the CDR3 is TGTGCCAGCAGCCTCCGGACAGGGGATCAGCCCCAGCATTTT. Its translation: CASSLRTGDQPQHF. Complete variable domain (other parts from reference TRBV11-3 and TRBJ1-5): EAGVVQSPRYKIIEKKQPVAFWCNPISGHNTLYWYLQNLGQGPELLIRYENEEAVDDSQLPKDRFSAERLKGVDSTLKIQPAELGDSAVYLCASSLRTGDQPQHFGDGTRLSIL.

The chain is built from TRBV5-1 and TRBJ1-2, with D unresolved. CDR1 SGHRS and CDR2 YFSETQ come from the germline V gene. The CDR3 sequence is 14 residues long. V was pared by 1 base and J by 2 bases, with 9 bases between. CDR3 loop: CASSLTVSNYGYTF. Written as DNA, the CDR3 is TGCGCCAGCAGCTTGACAGTATCAAACTATGGCTACACCTTC.

This clone was picked up a small number of times. This chain connects TRBV12-5 to TRBJ2-5; D is possibly TRBD1 or TRBD2 (7 bases each). The germline CDR1 and CDR2 sequences are LGHNT and FRNRAP. The CDR3 length is 13 residues. The CDR3 sequence: CASGTASQETQYF. The CDR3 nucleotides are TGTGCCAGCGGGACAGCCTCCCAAGAGACCCAGTACTTC. The full variable domain, completed using reference TRBV12-5 and TRBJ2-5, is DARVTQTPRHKVTEMGQEVTMRCQPILGHNTVFWYRQTMMQGLELLAYFRNRAPLDDSGMPKDRFSAEMPDATLATLKIQPSEPRDSAVYFCASGTASQETQYFGPGTRLLVL.

V gene TRBV9 combines with J gene TRBJ2-7; 8 bases map to TRBD1. CDR1 is SGDLS and CDR2 is YYNGEE in the germline V gene. This CDR3 region has 15 residues. J gave up 1 base and V 5 bases, and 8 bases lay outside the gene matches. This CDR3 is CASSPPGQASYEQYF. The CDR3 DNA follows: TGTGCCAGCAGTCCTCCGGGACAGGCTTCCTACGAGCAGTACTTC.

The J gene is TRBJ1-2, the V gene TRBV6-8; no firm D call. This CDR3 spans 13 amino acids. Germline V gives CDR1 MNHGY, CDR2 SAAAGT. Trimming removed 4 bases at V and 8 bases at J, with 14 bases between. The CDR3 loop reads CASSSDPQRGYTF. In nucleotides, the CDR3 is TGTGCCAGCAGTTCGGACCCTCAGCGGGGCTACACCTTC.

The rearrangement links TRBV6-7 to TRBJ1-2; D may be TRBD1 (5 bases). TRBV6-7 is noted as an ORF with a role that remains uncertain. CDR3 length equals 11 residues. Trimming removed 5 bases at V and 5 bases at J, with 6 bases between. The CDR3, as DNA: TGTGCCAGCAGTCAGGGTTATGGCTACACCTTC. This gives the protein CASSQGYGYTF.

This clone is medium-sized. The rearrangement joins TRBV4-1 to TRBJ2-3; D uncertain. V lost 1 base and J 6 bases, leaving 17 bases between the germline ends. The CDR3 extends over 16 amino acids. CDR1 MGHRA and CDR2 YSYEKL come from the germline V gene. The CDR3 bases are TGCGCCAGCAGCCAAGGGCCAACCAACTTGGCGGATACGCAGTATTTT. Amino acid sequence: CASSQGPTNLADTQYF.

The chain recombines TRBV29-1 with TRBJ2-1, with 8 bases matching TRBD2. V lost 5 bases and J lost 8; bases outside the gene matches: 8. Germline-derived CDR1 and CDR2 are SQVTM and ANQGSEA. CDR3 length: 13 amino acids. The chain's CDR3 is CSVSGGQFHEQFF. Here the CDR3 DNA reads TGCAGCGTTTCGGGGGGGCAGTTTCATGAGCAGTTCTTC.

The table lists this clone with a few counts. The V call is TRBV28, the J call TRBJ1-5; no firm D call. Germline assignment: CDR1 MDHEN and CDR2 SYDVKM. This CDR3 contains 14 residues. The V and J ends lost 6 bases and 2 bases respectively, with 11 bases between them. This CDR3 reads CASSRGWGNQPQHF. CDR3 nucleotide sequence: TGTGCCAGCAGCCGCGGGTGGGGCAATCAGCCCCAGCATTTT.

This rearrangement joins TRBV11-3 to TRBJ1-1; D possibly corresponds to TRBD1 (6 bases). The V gene's germline CDR1 is SGHNT and CDR2 YENEEA. V dropped 5 bases and J dropped 2 bases, with 12 bases sitting between them. The CDR3 runs to 14 residues. The CDR3 spells CASSATGFNTEAFF. The CDR3 nucleotides read TGTGCCAGCAGCGCGACAGGTTTCAACACTGAAGCTTTCTTT.

The chain links TRBV18 to TRBJ1-2, with D possibly matching TRBD1 (6 bases). The CDR3 has 14 amino acids. Trimming pared 5 bases from V and 5 bases from J, leaving 15 bases between. Germline V CDR1 and CDR2: KGHSH, LQKENI. CDR3 sequence reads: CASSVRTAEYGYTF. The CDR3 nucleotides read TGTGCCAGCTCAGTTAGGACAGCGGAGTATGGCTACACCTTC.

This chain's CDR3 is CASSLHSAGVGNNYGYTF. In DNA, the CDR3 is TGTGCCAGCAGTTTGCACTCTGCCGGCGTTGGTAATAACTATGGCTACACCTTC. V and J are TRBV28 and TRBJ1-2; D uncertain. Germline V gives CDR1 MDHEN, CDR2 SYDVKM. Trimming removed 3 bases at V and 1 base at J, with 21 bases between. The CDR3 is made up of 18 amino acids.

V gene TRBV10-2 combines with J gene TRBJ2-3, with D perhaps TRBD1 or TRBD2 (5 bases each). The CDR3 loop spans 12 amino acids. V gave up 3 bases and J gave up 6 bases, with 7 bases separating them. The germline gives CDR1 WSHSY, CDR2 SAAADI. This chain's CDR3 is CASSERGDTQYF. The CDR3 DNA is TGCGCCAGCAGTGAACGGGGCGATACGCAGTATTTT.

This chain connects TRBV10-2 to TRBJ2-1; the D gene could be TRBD1 or TRBD2 (6 bases each). Between the trimmed V and J ends, which lost 2 bases and 7 bases, there was a span of 9 bases. Germline lookup yields CDR1 WSHSY and CDR2 SAAADI. The CDR3 is 13 residues long. The CDR3: CASSEGGLNEQFF. The CDR3 nucleotides are TGCGCCAGCAGTGAGGGGGGGCTGAATGAGCAGTTCTTC.

The chain recombines TRBV5-1 with TRBJ2-2, with TRBD1 matching over 12 bases. CDR1 is SGHRS, CDR2 YFSETQ, per germline. CDR3 length equals 16 residues. Unmatched junction bases numbered 9, after V lost 7 bases and J lost 5 bases. The CDR3 spells CASGTGGPRGTGELFF. In DNA, the CDR3 is TGCGCCAGCGGGACAGGGGGCCCCCGAGGGACCGGGGAGCTGTTTTTT.

This clone is judged large. CDR3 sequence (DNA): TGTGCCAGCAGTGACGGGGAAAGGGACTATGGCTACACCTTC. Its translation: CASSDGERDYGYTF. The chain is built from TRBV6-8 and TRBJ1-2; D is uncertain. The CDR3 consists of 14 residues. The germline V and J ends were trimmed by 5 bases and 3 bases, with 13 bases remaining between them. Germline loops: CDR1 MNHGY, CDR2 SAAAGT.